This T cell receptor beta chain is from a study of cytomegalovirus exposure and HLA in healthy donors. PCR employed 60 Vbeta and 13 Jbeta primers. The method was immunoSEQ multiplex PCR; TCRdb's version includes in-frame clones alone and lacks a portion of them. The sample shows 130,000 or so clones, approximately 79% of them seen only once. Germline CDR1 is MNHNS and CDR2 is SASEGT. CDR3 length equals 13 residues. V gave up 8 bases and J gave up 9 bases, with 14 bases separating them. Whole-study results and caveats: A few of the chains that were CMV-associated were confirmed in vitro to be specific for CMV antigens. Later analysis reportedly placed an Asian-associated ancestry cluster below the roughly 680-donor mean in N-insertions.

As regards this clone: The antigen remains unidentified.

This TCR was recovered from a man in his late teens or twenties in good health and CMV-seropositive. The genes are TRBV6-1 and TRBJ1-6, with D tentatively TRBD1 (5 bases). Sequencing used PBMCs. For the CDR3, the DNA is TGTGCCAGCCTGGATCCAGGGTTTTCACCCCTCCACTTT. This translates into CASLDPGFSPLHF.